The rows below give T cell receptor beta chains drawn from one sample of a study of blood T cells in healthy people across ages. Each CDR3 protein is one row after TCRdb ran MiXCR on the 5' RACE reads. The profile shows about 650,000 distinct CDR3 sequences, roughly 30% of them singletons. Source material: blood. All receptors come from a woman of 80 years or more in good health. Each CDR3 is given with its conserved first and last residue. Only part of the rows carry a size: once, few, many, or a class if the clone is expanded.

>TRBV9|many|TRBJ1-5
CASSEGGQDNQPQHF
>TRBV12-5|NA|TRBJ2-5
CASGFSGGGETQYF
>TRBV29-1|many|TRBJ1-2
CSVADYRGGGYTF
>TRBV4-3|NA|TRBJ2-2
CASSQEGGPLTTGELFF
>TRBV3-1|NA|TRBJ2-7
CASSRGTGVVHEQYF
>TRBV7-9|NA|TRBJ2-1
CASSPRGSTSSYNEQFF
>TRBV15|many|TRBJ2-7
CATSRDVGGGGAYEQYF
>TRBV27|NA|TRBJ2-4
CASSRTGFQNIQYF
>TRBV20-1|many|TRBJ1-2
CSASQGNYGYTF
>TRBV3-1|many|TRBJ2-5
CASSQGPTLGETQYF
>TRBV5-1|NA|TRBJ2-7
CASSFGGDNTGGQYF
>TRBV9|many|TRBJ2-6
CASSFSEDWTGGSGANVLTF
>TRBV9|NA|TRBJ2-7
CASSVRQEGDEQYF
>TRBV15|many|TRBJ2-3
CATSRDGQRTDTQYF
>TRBV11-2|few|TRBJ1-6
CASSPGGALHF
>TRBV20-1|many|TRBJ2-7
CSALDSVSSYEQYF
>TRBV12-3/TRBV12-4|many|TRBJ2-3
CASVMWGTDTQYF
>TRBV3-1|NA|TRBJ1-5
CASSQDRNSNQSQHF
>TRBV20-1|many|TRBJ2-1
CSAGLQGNEQFF